This passage covers 13 T cell receptor beta chains from one sample sequenced in a study of cytomegalovirus exposure and HLA in healthy donors (dated by TCRdb to about 2017). Receptor libraries were prepared by the immunoSEQ multiplex PCR assay. The multiplex PCR relied on a mix of 60 forward primers for TCR Vbeta segments and 13 reverse primers for TCR Jbeta segments. Here the immuneACCESS table is served through TCRdb, limited to in-frame sequences with V and J called. Missing clones are a known gap in these copies; in checked studies unresolved V genes cover under half, and the rest lacks a known reason. The sample includes about 170,000 clones, with approximately 86% observed a single time. Around 1.5% of the sample rests with the top ten. Sequences were obtained from PBMCs. The receptors stem from a male donor in good health and CMV-seronegative.

This clone was observed a few times. J is TRBJ1-2 and V is TRBV5-4, with 9 bases that match TRBD1. This CDR3 spans 14 amino acids. Germline assignment: CDR1 SGHNT and CDR2 YYREEE (reference sequence). Losses at the gene ends were 4 bases for V and 7 bases for J; bases not matched to a gene: 8. DNA for the CDR3: TGTGCCAGCAGCCCCCGGGACAGGGTTATTGGCTACACCTTC. It is translated as CASSPRDRVIGYTF.

CDR3: CASSQERTGHISLSAKNIQYF. CDR3 coding DNA: TGTGCCAGCAGCCAAGAACGAACGGGACACATATCTTTATCGGCCAAAAACATTCAGTACTTC. The chain links TRBV4-2 to TRBJ2-4, with a tentative D call TRBD1 (6 bases). Germline CDR1 is LGHNA and CDR2 is YNFKEQ. The CDR3 spans 21 residues. Trimming removed 0 bases from V and 1 base from J, with 25 bases in between.

The chain has TRBV6-5 and TRBJ1-1; D is ambiguous. The germline CDR1 and CDR2 sequences are MNHEY and SVGAGI. This CDR3 has 11 amino acids. The germline V and J ends were trimmed by 7 bases and 8 bases, with 11 bases remaining between them. CDR3 in amino acids: CASTGLGEAFF. The CDR3 nucleotides are TGTGCCAGCACGGGGTTGGGGGAAGCTTTCTTT.

The V and J genes are TRBV29-1 and TRBJ2-1; 12 bases match TRBD2. Germline-derived CDR1 and CDR2 are SQVTM and ANQGSEA. CDR3 length: 20 amino acids. Losses at the gene ends were 7 bases for V and 0 bases for J; bases not matched to a gene: 19. In DNA form, the CDR3 reads TGCAGCGCTCCCCTTTTGGGGCTAGCGGGAGGGCGGAGCTCCTACAATGAGCAGTTCTTC. Translated: CSAPLLGLAGGRSSYNEQFF.

The V and J genes are TRBV9 and TRBJ2-1; 8 bases map to TRBD2. Germline CDR1 reads SGDLS; CDR2 reads YYNGEE. This CDR3 contains 16 residues. Trimming removed 3 bases from V and 0 bases from J; junction bases left unmatched: 5. CDR3 sequence: CASSDTSGSSYNEQFF. The CDR3 DNA reads as TGTGCCAGCAGCGACACTAGCGGTAGCTCCTACAATGAGCAGTTCTTC.

The chain recombines TRBV7-3 with TRBJ1-1; 7 bases match TRBD1. The CDR3 covers 17 residues. Per the germline V gene, CDR1 is SGHTA and CDR2 is FQGTGA. The J segment lost 0 bases and the V segment lost 2 bases, leaving 9 bases of the junction unmatched. CDR3 loop: CASSLSPTGRMNTEAFF. CDR3 coding DNA: TGTGCCAGCAGCTTATCTCCGACAGGGCGGATGAACACTGAAGCTTTCTTT.

This clone was detected a few times. Other DNA sequences in this specimen translate into the identical CDR3. V gene TRBV2 combines with J gene TRBJ1-5; 9 bases match TRBD1. CDR1 and CDR2 from the germline V gene are SNHLY and FYNNEI. The J segment lost 2 bases and the V segment lost 4 bases, leaving 0 bases of the junction unmatched. This CDR3 is built from 14 residues. The chain's CDR3 is CASSGTGGNQPQHF. The CDR3 region has the DNA TGTGCCAGCAGTGGGACAGGGGGCAATCAGCCCCAGCATTTT.

The chain uses TRBV10-3 and TRBJ2-7; 11 nucleotides align to TRBD2. Unmatched junction bases numbered 3, after V lost 6 bases and J lost 2 bases. Germline V CDR1 and CDR2: ENHRY, SYGVKD. The length of the CDR3 is 14 residues. The CDR3 DNA reads as TGTGCCATCAGCCGTAGCGGGAGGGCCTACGAGCAGTACTTC. Amino acid sequence: CAISRSGRAYEQYF.

The chain employs TRBV4-2 and TRBJ2-1, with D perhaps matching TRBD2 (5 bases). Germline V gene sequence: CDR1 LGHNA, CDR2 YNFKEQ. CDR3 length equals 13 residues. Trimming cost V 0 bases and J 7 bases, with 7 bases left between them. This chain's CDR3 is CASSQERRNEQFF. The CDR3 DNA sequence: TGTGCCAGCAGCCAAGAACGGAGGAATGAGCAGTTCTTC.

The chain carries TRBV19 and TRBJ2-7; 10 nucleotides match TRBD2. With 6 bases clipped from V and 4 bases from J, the junction kept 18 bases outside the gene matches. The CDR3 is 18 amino acids. In germline, CDR1 is LNHDA, CDR2 SQIVND (reference sequence). The CDR3 is CASSQRGTRLAGVYEQYF. The CDR3 DNA follows: TGTGCCAGTAGCCAAAGGGGGACAAGGCTAGCGGGAGTTTACGAGCAGTACTTC.

The chain recombines TRBV7-9 with TRBJ1-5; TRBD1 agrees at 9 bases. Trimming took 5 bases from V and 3 from J; bases not matched to a gene: 5. The CDR3 is 15 amino acids. Germline-derived CDR1 and CDR2 are SEHNR and FQNEAQ (reference sequence). The CDR3 DNA sequence: TGTGCCAGCAGCCCTGGGACAGGGTACAATCAGCCCCAGCATTTT. Translation: CASSPGTGYNQPQHF.

The J gene is TRBJ2-6, the V gene TRBV29-1; D ambiguous. The length of the CDR3 is 11 residues. V shed 1 base and J shed 9 bases, with 4 bases lying between them. CDR1 and CDR2 (germline): SQVTM, ANQGSEA. The CDR3 here is CSVEADNVLTF. The CDR3 bases are TGCAGCGTTGAAGCAGACAACGTCCTGACTTTC.

The chain recombines TRBV9 with TRBJ1-4, with no clear D. Germline loops: CDR1 SGDLS, CDR2 YYNGEE. The CDR3 spans 15 residues. V was trimmed by 1 base and J by 4 bases, leaving 11 bases between them. The CDR3 nucleotides read TGTGCCAGCAGCGTAAAATCAGGAAATAATGAAAAACTGTTTTTT. Its translation: CASSVKSGNNEKLFF.